The clone carrying this T cell receptor beta chain was counted a single time. V lost 0 bases to trimming and J lost 3 bases; unmatched junction nucleotides: 11. CDR3 size: 19 residues. Germline V CDR1 and CDR2: LNHNV, YYDKDF (reference sequence). The data stem from a study of blood T cell repertoires in COVID-19. Study background: Some COVID-19 samples were acute and others convalescent; all came from the United States, Italy and Spain.

The repertoire was sequenced with immunoSEQ multiplex PCR; TCRdb's copy has only in-frame clones and lacks some. The table records about 83,000 clones, under 80% of them present only once. The rearrangement joins TRBV15 to TRBJ2-2; 9 bases are shared with TRBD2. The source material was peripheral blood. The source is a woman of 80 years or more with active or convalescent COVID-19. The CDR3 region has the DNA TGTGCCACCAGCAGAGATGCCCAGGGTTTAGCGGGGGACACCGGGGAGCTGTTTTTT. The encoded protein is CATSRDAQGLAGDTGELFF.